This T cell receptor beta chain originates from a study of OX40 agonist ivuxolimab in advanced cancers. Across the study: Enrollees could have had prior anti-PD-1, anti-PD-L1 or anti-CTLA-4 therapy, which more than 30% had received. Findings of the study overall: Circulating CD4+ and CD8+ T cells showed clonal expansion by week 6 at 0.1 to 3.0 mg/kg.

CDR1 and CDR2 from the germline V gene are MDHEN and SYDVKM. V shed 2 bases and J shed 1 base, with 15 bases lying between them. The CDR3 consists of 17 residues. Libraries were prepared by immunoSEQ multiplex PCR; TCRdb keeps only in-frame clonotypes and omits some of them. Of about 54,000 clones listed, 85% to 95% are singletons. This clone was seen once. Its antigen is currently unknown. The sample was CD4+ or CD8+ T cells sorted from blood, taken in a trial of the OX40 agonist ivuxolimab. The rearrangement links TRBV28 to TRBJ1-5; the D is unclear. This receptor was obtained from an adult with an advanced solid tumor such as melanoma, head and neck, liver or kidney cancer. CDR3 in DNA: TGTGCCAGCAGTTTAGAGGCCGCCCTTAGGAGCAATCAGCCCCAGCATTTT. Its protein is CASSLEAALRSNQPQHF.